Each of the 3 T cell receptor beta chains below was sequenced from the same sample in a study of diagnostic markers for celiac disease. TCRdb re-analyzed the reads; it lists each CDR3 protein once, without DNA. Its listing shows approximately 8,000 distinct CDR3 sequences. The sample was either unsorted cells or a sorted T cell fraction (not recorded which). The receptor set was obtained from a human donor. This table probably holds off-target reads from a library built for another chain.

The chain's CDR3 is CASSPWGAKNIQYF. The chain recombines TRBV7-2 with TRBJ2-4; TCRdb's D gene call, TRBD1, goes unchecked for lack of DNA. Germline V gene lookup returns CDR1 SGHTA and CDR2 FQGNSA. CDR3 length equals 14 residues.

This chain links TRBV6-1 with TRBJ1-1; checking the TCRdb D call of TRBD1 is not possible without DNA. The CDR3 is 13 residues long. Germline V gives CDR1 MNHNS, CDR2 SASEGT. Here the CDR3 reads CASSPGMNTEAFF.

In terms of frequency, this clonotype is medium-sized. The chain joins TRBV28 to TRBJ1-1; no DNA is available, so the TRBD1 call from TCRdb remains unchecked. Looked up from germline, CDR1 is MDHEN and CDR2 is SYDVKM. This CDR3 is 14 amino acids long. The CDR3 sequence is CASSFPRSGDEAFF.